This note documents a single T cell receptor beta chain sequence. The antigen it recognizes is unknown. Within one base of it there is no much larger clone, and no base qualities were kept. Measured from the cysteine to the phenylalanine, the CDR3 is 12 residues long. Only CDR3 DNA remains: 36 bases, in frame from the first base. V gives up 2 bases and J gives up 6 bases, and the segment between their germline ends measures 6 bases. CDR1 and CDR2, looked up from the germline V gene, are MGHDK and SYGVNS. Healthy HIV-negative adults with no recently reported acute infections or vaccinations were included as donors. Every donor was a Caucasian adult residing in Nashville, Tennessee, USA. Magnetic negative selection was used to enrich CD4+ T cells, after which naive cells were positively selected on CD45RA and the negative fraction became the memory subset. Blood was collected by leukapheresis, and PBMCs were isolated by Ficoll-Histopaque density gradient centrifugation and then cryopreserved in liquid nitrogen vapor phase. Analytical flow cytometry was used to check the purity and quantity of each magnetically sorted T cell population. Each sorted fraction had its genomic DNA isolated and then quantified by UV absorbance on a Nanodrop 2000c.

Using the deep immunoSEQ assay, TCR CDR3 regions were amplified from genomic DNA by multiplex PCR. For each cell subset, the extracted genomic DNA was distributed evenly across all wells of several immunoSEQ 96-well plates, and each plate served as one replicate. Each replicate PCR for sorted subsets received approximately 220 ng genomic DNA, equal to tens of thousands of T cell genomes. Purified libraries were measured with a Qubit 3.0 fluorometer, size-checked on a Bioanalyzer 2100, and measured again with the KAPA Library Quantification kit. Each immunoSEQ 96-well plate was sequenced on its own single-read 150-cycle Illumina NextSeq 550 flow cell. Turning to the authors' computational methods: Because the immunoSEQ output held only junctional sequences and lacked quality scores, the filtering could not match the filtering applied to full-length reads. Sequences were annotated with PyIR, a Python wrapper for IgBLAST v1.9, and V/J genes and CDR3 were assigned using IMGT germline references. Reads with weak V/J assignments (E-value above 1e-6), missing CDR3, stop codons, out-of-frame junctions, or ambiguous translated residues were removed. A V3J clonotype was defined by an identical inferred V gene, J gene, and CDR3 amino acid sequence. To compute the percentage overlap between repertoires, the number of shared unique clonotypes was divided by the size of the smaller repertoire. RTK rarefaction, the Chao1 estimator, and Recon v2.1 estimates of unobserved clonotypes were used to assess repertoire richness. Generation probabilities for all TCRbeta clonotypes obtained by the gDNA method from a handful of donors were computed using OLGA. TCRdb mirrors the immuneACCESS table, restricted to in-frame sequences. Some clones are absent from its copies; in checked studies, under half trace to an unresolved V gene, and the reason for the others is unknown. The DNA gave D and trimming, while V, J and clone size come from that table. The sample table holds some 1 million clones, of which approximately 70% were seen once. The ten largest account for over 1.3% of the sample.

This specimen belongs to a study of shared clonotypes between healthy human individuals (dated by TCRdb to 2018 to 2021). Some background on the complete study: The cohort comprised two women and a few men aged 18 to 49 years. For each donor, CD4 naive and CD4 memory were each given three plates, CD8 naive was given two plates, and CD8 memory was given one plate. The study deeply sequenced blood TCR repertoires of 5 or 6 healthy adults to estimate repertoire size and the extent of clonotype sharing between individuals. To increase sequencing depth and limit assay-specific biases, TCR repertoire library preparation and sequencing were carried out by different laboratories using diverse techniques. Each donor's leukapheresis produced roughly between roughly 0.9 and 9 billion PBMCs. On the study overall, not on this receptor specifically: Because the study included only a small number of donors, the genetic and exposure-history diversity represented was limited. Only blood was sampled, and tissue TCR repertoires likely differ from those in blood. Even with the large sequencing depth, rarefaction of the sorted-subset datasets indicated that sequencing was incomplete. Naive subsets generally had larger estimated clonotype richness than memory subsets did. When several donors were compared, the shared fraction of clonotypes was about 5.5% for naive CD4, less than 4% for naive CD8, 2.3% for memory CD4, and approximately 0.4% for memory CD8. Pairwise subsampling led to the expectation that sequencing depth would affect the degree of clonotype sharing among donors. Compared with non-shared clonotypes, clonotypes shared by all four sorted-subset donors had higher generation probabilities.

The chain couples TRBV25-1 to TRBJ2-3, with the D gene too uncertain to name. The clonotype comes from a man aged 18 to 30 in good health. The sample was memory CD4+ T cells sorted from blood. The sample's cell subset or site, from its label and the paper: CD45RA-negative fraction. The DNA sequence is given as TGTGCCAGCAGTGAAGGGTGGGATACGCAGTATTTT. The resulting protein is CASSEGWDTQYF.